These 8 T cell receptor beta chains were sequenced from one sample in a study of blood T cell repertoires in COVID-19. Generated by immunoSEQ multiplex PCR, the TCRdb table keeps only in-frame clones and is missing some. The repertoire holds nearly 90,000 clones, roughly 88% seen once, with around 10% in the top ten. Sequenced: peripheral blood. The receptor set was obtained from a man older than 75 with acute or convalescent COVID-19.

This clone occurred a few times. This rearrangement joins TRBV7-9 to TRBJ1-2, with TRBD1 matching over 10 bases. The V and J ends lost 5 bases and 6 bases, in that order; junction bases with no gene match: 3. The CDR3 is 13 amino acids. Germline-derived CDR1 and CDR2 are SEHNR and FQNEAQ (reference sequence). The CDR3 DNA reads TGTGCCAGCAGCGCGACAGGGGGCAATGGCTACACCTTC. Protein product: CASSATGGNGYTF.

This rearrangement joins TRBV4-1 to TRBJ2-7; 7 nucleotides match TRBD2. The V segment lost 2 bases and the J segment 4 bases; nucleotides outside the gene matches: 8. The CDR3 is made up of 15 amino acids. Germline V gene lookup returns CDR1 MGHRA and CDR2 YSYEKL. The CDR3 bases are TGCGCCAGCAGCCAACGGACCTGGGGAGGGTACGAGCAGTACTTC. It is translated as CASSQRTWGGYEQYF.

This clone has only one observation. Here the CDR3 reads CATSDGGGYEQYF. The CDR3 DNA reads as TGTGCCACCAGTGATGGCGGGGGATACGAGCAGTACTTC. The rearrangement uses TRBV24-1 and TRBJ2-7; the match to TRBD2 covers 7 bases. V dropped 3 bases and J dropped 4; count of bases not matched to a gene: 2. The CDR3 length is 13 residues. The V gene's germline CDR1 is KGHDR and CDR2 SFDVKD.

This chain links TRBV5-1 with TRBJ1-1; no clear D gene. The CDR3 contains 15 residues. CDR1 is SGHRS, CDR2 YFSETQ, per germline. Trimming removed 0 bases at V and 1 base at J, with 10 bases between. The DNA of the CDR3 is TGCGCCAGCAGCTTGGCCGGTTCTGGGAACACTGAAGCTTTCTTT. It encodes CASSLAGSGNTEAFF.

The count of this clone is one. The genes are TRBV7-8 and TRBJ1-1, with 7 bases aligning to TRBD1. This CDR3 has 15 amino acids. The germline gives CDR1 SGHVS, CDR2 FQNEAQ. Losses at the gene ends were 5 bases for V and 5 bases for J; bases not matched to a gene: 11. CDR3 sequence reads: CASSRGGRGLTEAFF. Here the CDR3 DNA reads TGTGCCAGCAGCCGGGGGGGCAGGGGGTTAACTGAAGCTTTCTTT.

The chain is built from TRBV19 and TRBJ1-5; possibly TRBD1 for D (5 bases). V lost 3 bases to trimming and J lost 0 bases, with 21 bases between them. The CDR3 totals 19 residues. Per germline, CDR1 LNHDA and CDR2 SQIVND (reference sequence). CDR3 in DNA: TGTGCCAGTAGTATTAGGGGCGATGGACAAATCTATAGCAATCAGCCCCAGCATTTT. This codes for CASSIRGDGQIYSNQPQHF.

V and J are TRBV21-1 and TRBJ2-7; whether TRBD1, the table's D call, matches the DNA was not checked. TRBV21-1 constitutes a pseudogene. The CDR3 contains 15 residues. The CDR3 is CASSIQVLLTYEQYF. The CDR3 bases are TGTGCCAGCAGCATACAGGTCCTCTTGACCTACGAGCAGTACTTC.

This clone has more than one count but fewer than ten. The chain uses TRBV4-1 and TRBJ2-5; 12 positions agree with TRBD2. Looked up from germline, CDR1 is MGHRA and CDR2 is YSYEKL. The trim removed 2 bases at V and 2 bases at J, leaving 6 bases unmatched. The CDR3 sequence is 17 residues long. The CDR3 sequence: CASSQTELAGGQETQYF. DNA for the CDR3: TGCGCCAGCAGCCAAACCGAGCTAGCGGGGGGGCAAGAGACCCAGTACTTC.